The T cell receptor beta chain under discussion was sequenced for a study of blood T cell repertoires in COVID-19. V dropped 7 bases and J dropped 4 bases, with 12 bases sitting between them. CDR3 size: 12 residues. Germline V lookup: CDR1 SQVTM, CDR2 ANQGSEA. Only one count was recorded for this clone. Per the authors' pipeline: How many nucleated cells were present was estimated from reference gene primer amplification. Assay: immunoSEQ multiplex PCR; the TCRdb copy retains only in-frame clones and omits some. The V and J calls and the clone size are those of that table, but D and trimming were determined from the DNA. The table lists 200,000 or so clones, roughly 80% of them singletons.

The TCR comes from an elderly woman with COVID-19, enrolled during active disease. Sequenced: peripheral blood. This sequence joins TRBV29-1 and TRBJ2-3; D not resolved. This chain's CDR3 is CSASRAADTQYF. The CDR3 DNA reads TGCAGCGCGAGTCGCGCGGCAGATACGCAGTATTTT.